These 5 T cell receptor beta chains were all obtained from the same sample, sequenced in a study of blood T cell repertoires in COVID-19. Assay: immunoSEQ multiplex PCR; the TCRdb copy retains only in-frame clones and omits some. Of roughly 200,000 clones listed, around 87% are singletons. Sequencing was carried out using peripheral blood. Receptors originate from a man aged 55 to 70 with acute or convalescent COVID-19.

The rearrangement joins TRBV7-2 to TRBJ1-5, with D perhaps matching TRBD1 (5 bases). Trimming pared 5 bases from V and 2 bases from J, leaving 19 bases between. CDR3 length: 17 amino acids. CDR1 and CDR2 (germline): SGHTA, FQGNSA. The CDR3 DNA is TGTGCCAGCAGCCCACACCGGGGGTCACAGGGCAATCAGCCCCAGCATTTT. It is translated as CASSPHRGSQGNQPQHF.

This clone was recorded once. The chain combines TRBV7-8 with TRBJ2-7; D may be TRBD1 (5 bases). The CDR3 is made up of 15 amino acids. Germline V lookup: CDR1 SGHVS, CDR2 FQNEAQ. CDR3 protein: CAVQAWAVSSYEQYF. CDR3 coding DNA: TGTGCTGTACAGGCTTGGGCGGTTAGCTCCTACGAGCAGTACTTC. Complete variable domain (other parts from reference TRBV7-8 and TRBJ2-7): GAGVSQSPRYKVAKRGQDVALRCDPISGHVSLFWYQQALGQGPEFLTYFQNEAQLDKSGLPSDRFFAERPEGSVSTLKIQRTQQEDSAVYLCAVQAWAVSSYEQYFGPGTRLTVT.

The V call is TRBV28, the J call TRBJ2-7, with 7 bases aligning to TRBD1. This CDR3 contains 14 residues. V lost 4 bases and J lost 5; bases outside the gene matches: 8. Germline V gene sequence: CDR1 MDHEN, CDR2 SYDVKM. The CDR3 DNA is TGTGCCAGCAGTTCGACAGGGAAGGGGAACGAGCAGTACTTC. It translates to CASSSTGKGNEQYF.

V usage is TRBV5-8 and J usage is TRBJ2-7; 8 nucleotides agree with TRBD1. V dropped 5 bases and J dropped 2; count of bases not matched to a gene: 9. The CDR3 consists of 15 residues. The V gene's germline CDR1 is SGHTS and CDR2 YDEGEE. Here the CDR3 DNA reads TGTGCCAGCAGTCGCCCCTGGACAGGGACCTACGAGCAGTACTTC. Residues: CASSRPWTGTYEQYF.

This CDR3 reads CASSLSGLNTEAFF. For the CDR3, the DNA is TGTGCCAGTAGCCTTTCTGGGCTGAACACTGAAGCTTTCTTT. V is TRBV19 and J is TRBJ1-1; D not resolved. V was clipped by 6 bases and J by 0 bases, with 11 bases between them. The CDR3 totals 14 residues. Germline lookup yields CDR1 LNHDA and CDR2 SQIVND (reference sequence).